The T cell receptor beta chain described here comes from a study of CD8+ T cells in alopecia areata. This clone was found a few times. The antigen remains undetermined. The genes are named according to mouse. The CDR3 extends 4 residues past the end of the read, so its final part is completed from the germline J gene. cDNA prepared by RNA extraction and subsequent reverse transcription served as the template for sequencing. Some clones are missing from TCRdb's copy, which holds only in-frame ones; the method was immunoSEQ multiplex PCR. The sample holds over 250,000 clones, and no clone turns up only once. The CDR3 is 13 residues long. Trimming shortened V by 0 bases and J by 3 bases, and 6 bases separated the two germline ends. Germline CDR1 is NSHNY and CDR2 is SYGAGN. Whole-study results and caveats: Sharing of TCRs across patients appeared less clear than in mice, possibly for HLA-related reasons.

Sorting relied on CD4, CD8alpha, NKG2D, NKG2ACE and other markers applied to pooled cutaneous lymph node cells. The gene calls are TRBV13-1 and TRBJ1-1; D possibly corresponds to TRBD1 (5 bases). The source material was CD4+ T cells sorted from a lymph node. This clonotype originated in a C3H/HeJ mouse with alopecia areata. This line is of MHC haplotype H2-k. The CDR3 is CASSDGTHTEVFF. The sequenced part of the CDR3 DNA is TGTGCCAGCAGTGATGGGACACACACA.